Detailed here is one T cell receptor (beta chain). This sample is drawn from a study of patients and donors after allogeneic stem cell transplantation. This CDR3 contains 16 residues. CDR1 is SGDLS, CDR2 YYNGEE, per germline. V lost 0 bases to trimming and J lost 5 bases; unmatched junction nucleotides: 0. TCRdb redid the calling of the RT-PCR reads with MiXCR, one entry per CDR3 protein. The table lists hundreds of thousands of distinct CDR3 sequences, around 16% of them singletons. The source is a human donor who was either an allogeneic HSCT recipient or a stem cell or donor lymphocyte infusion donor (not recorded which). It is not recorded whose cells these are; they may come from a transplant donor. Sequencing used blood, either unsorted or a sorted T cell fraction (not recorded which). The rearrangement links TRBV9 to TRBJ2-2; 14 nucleotides line up with TRBD2. The CDR3 is CASSVGTSGGTGELFF. In DNA, the CDR3 is TGTGCCAGCAGCGTAGGGACTAGCGGGGGGACCGGGGAGCTGTTTTTT. Drawing the rest from reference TRBV9 and TRBJ2-2, the complete variable domain is DSGVTQTPKHLITATGQRVTLRCSPRSGDLSVYWYQQSLDQGLQFLIQYYNGEERAKGNILERFSAQQFPDLHSELNLSSLELGDSALYFCASSVGTSGGTGELFFGEGSRLTVL.